One T cell receptor beta chain is described in this entry. Germline V gene data show CDR1 as SGHNT and CDR2 as YYREEE (reference sequence). With V trimmed by 5 bases and J by 4 bases, 7 bases remained unmatched. The CDR3 totals 16 residues. This sample was included in a study of blood T cell repertoires in COVID-19. In the study overall: Collection of acute and convalescent COVID-19 samples took place in the United States, Italy and Spain. PBMCs, B-cell-depleted T cells, or T cells provided the cDNA or gDNA that made up the material.

The authors' processing: Estimation of nucleated cell counts was performed using reference gene primer amplification. Repertoires were generated with immunoSEQ multiplex PCR, while TCRdb's copy carries only in-frame clones and drops some. The V and J calls and clone size were taken over from that table, and D and trimming were inferred from the DNA. The top ten clones hold roughly 15% of a sample with over 25,000 clones, about 90% of them seen once. The rearrangement links TRBV5-4 to TRBJ2-3; TRBD2 aligns across 13 bases. The specimen was peripheral blood. This receptor was taken from a man between 70 and 80 years old with acute or convalescent COVID-19. CDR3 sequence (DNA): TGTGCCAGCAGAAACCGACTAGCGGGAGGAGCAGATACGCAGTATTTT. It is translated as CASRNRLAGGADTQYF.